A single sample gave rise to the 24 T cell receptor beta chains below, sequenced in a study of patients and donors after allogeneic stem cell transplantation. TCRdb called the RT-PCR reads again in MiXCR, with one record for every CDR3 protein. This repertoire shows about 230,000 distinct CDR3 sequences, roughly 14% found once; its top ten account for approximately 10%. Sequenced material: blood, either unsorted or a sorted T cell fraction (not recorded which). These receptors were taken from a human donor who was either an allogeneic HSCT recipient or a stem cell or donor lymphocyte infusion donor (not recorded which). It is not recorded whose cells these are; they may come from a transplant donor.

CDR3 in amino acids: CASSYRTGAMNTEAFF. The CDR3 coding sequence is TGTGCCAGCAGTTACCGGACAGGGGCCATGAACACTGAAGCTTTCTTT. V and J are TRBV6-2 or TRBV6-3 and TRBJ1-1; TRBD1 agrees at 9 bases. This CDR3 contains 16 residues. V lost 2 bases to trimming and J lost 0 bases; unmatched junction nucleotides: 4. CDR1 and CDR2 (germline): MNHEY, SVGEGT.

This clonotype appeared many times. The rearrangement links TRBV3-1 to TRBJ2-7; 14 nucleotides agree with TRBD2. Trimming took 9 bases from V and 5 from J; bases not matched to a gene: 3. The germline gives CDR1 LGHDT, CDR2 YNNKEL (reference sequence). The CDR3 spans 13 residues. CDR3 nucleotides: TGTGCCAGTCGGACTAGCGGGGGGCACGAGCAGTACTTC. Translating gives CASRTSGGHEQYF.

In this sample, this clonotype turned up a few times. V usage is TRBV6-5 and J usage is TRBJ1-1; perhaps TRBD1 as D (6 bases). The CDR3 sequence is 15 residues long. The V gene's germline CDR1 is MNHEY and CDR2 SVGAGI. The germline V and J ends were trimmed by 4 bases and 1 base, with 13 bases remaining between them. CDR3 sequence (DNA): TGTGCCAGCAGTTTCAGCGGGGGGGCGAACACTGAAGCTTTCTTT. Residues: CASSFSGGANTEAFF.

The chain recombines TRBV10-2 with TRBJ2-1; D unclear. Deletions cut 3 bases from V and 0 bases from J, with 12 bases between. The length of the CDR3 is 16 residues. In germline, CDR1 is WSHSY, CDR2 SAAADI. The CDR3 loop reads CASSDKRRSSYNEQFF. The DNA for the CDR3 is TGCGCCAGCAGTGACAAGCGACGAAGCTCCTACAATGAGCAGTTCTTC.

In this sample, this clonotype turned up many times. The gene calls are TRBV30 and TRBJ1-1; unclear D gene. V was shortened by 0 bases and J by 1 base, with 6 bases between the two germline ends. CDR1 is GTSNPN, CDR2 SVGIG, per germline (reference sequence). The CDR3 has 13 residues. The CDR3 protein is CAWSVDWNTEAFF. The CDR3 bases are TGTGCCTGGAGTGTGGACTGGAACACTGAAGCTTTCTTT. Full variable domain (missing parts from reference TRBV30 and TRBJ1-1): SQTIHQWPATLVQPVGSPLSLECTVEGTSNPNLYWYRQAAGRGLQLLFYSVGIGQISSEVPQNLSASRPQDRQFILSSKKLLLSDSGFYLCAWSVDWNTEAFFGQGTRLTVV.

This clonotype was counted once. The junction departs from germline at one end; a sequencing error may be responsible. The V call is TRBV12-3 or TRBV12-4, the J call TRBJ1-4, with D perhaps TRBD1 (5 bases). This CDR3 has 14 residues. CDR3 in amino acids: CASSPRRDGEKPFF. Written as DNA, the CDR3 is TGTGCCAGCAGTCCACGCCGGGACGGTGAAAAACCGTTTTTT.

This clonotype was counted a few times. This chain connects TRBV25-1 to TRBJ1-2; D ambiguous. V gave up 5 bases and J gave up 7 bases, with 14 bases separating them. The CDR3 is made up of 13 amino acids. CDR1 MGHDK and CDR2 SYGVNS come from the germline V gene. CDR3 nucleotides: TGTGCCAGCAGTTACCCCCTATCCGGTGGCTACACCTTC. It yields the protein CASSYPLSGGYTF.

This clonotype was recorded a few times. The genes are TRBV20-1 and TRBJ2-2; tentative D call: TRBD1 (5 bases). Trimming left V 3 bases short and J 8 bases short, with 19 bases between. The CDR3 spans 15 residues. Looked up from germline, CDR1 is DFQATT and CDR2 is SNEGSKA (reference sequence). The DNA for the CDR3 is TGCAGTGCTAGGCCCCCAGGGCAGGGCACGGGGGAGCTGTTTTTT. This gives the protein CSARPPGQGTGELFF.

The chain links TRBV19 to TRBJ1-2; D ambiguous. V shed 4 bases and J shed 0 bases, with 9 bases lying between them. The germline V gene encodes CDR1 LNHDA and CDR2 SQIVND (reference sequence). This CDR3 spans 14 amino acids. Here the CDR3 DNA reads TGTGCCAGTAGTACCCTAGGAACTAACTATGGCTACACCTTC. Residues: CASSTLGTNYGYTF.

This clonotype was observed a handful of times. Possible read error: a much larger clone is one base away. The genes are TRBV12-3 or TRBV12-4 and TRBJ2-3, with unresolved D. Trimming removed 8 bases at V and 2 bases at J, with 5 bases between. This CDR3 region has 11 residues. Written as DNA, the CDR3 is TGTGCCAGCGGGAACACAGATACGCAGTATTTT. It translates to CASGNTDTQYF.

This clonotype showed up just a few times. This chain connects TRBV3-1 to TRBJ1-2, with D possibly being TRBD1 (5 bases). This CDR3 has 14 residues. Germline-derived CDR1 and CDR2 are LGHDT and YNNKEL (reference sequence). V dropped 3 bases and J dropped 5 bases, with 13 bases sitting between them. The CDR3 here is CASSQSGEFYGYTF. The CDR3 DNA is TGTGCCAGCAGCCAGTCGGGGGAATTTTATGGCTACACCTTC.

V and J are TRBV18 and TRBJ2-7, with 8 bases aligning to TRBD2. Per the germline V gene, CDR1 is KGHSH and CDR2 is LQKENI. There are 13 residues in the CDR3. Trimming removed 3 bases from V and 3 bases from J; junction bases left unmatched: 1. The CDR3 here is CASSPGTSYEQYF. The CDR3 coding sequence is TGTGCCAGCTCACCCGGGACTAGCTACGAGCAGTACTTC.

The rearrangement links TRBV20-1 to TRBJ2-7; 7 bases agree with TRBD1. CDR3 length equals 14 residues. Trimming at V came to 3 bases and at J to 0 bases, leaving 5 bases not matched to a gene. CDR1 and CDR2 (germline): DFQATT, SNEGSKA (reference sequence). CDR3 residues: CSARPQGNSYEQYF. Here the CDR3 DNA reads TGCAGTGCTAGGCCACAGGGGAACTCCTACGAGCAGTACTTC.

This clonotype was observed many times. V and J are TRBV30 and TRBJ1-3; D is unresolved. CDR1 is GTSNPN and CDR2 is SVGIG in the germline V gene (reference sequence). The CDR3 is 15 amino acids. Deletions cut 2 bases from V and 0 bases from J, with 11 bases between. Written as DNA, the CDR3 is TGTGCCTGGAGTAGAGACTCCGGCTCTGGAAACACCATATATTTT. Translation: CAWSRDSGSGNTIYF.

The V gene is TRBV11-1, the J gene TRBJ1-1; D call uncertain. Germline assignment: CDR1 SGHAT and CDR2 FQDESV (reference sequence). This CDR3 comprises 13 residues. V was pared by 3 bases and J by 8 bases, with 13 bases between. The CDR3 sequence: CASSLNRYGEAFF. The CDR3, as DNA: TGTGCCAGCAGCTTGAACAGATATGGCGAAGCTTTCTTT.

V gene TRBV4-3 combines with J gene TRBJ2-2; D uncertain. This CDR3 comprises 16 residues. Germline lookup yields CDR1 LGHNA and CDR2 YSLEER. V dropped 0 bases and J dropped 4 bases, with 12 bases sitting between them. CDR3 sequence: CASSQEGNSVTGELFF. For the CDR3, the DNA is TGCGCCAGCAGCCAAGAGGGGAACAGTGTCACCGGGGAGCTGTTTTTT.

With regard to this clonotype: The junction departs from germline at one end; a sequencing error may be responsible. V gene TRBV7-3 combines with J gene TRBJ2-3, with D perhaps matching TRBD1 or TRBD2 (5 bases each). Looked up from germline, CDR1 is SGHTA and CDR2 is FQGTGA. CDR3 length equals 15 residues. The chain's CDR3 is CASSLTGTQMDTQYF. DNA of the CDR3: TGTGCCAGCAGCCTAACCGGGACCCAAATGGATACGCAGTATTTT.

Many counts were recorded for this clonotype. V and J are TRBV5-5 and TRBJ2-7, with TRBD1 identical over 9 bases. The CDR3 runs to 15 residues. The germline V gene encodes CDR1 SGHKS and CDR2 YYEKEE (reference sequence). The V and J ends lost 0 bases and 3 bases, in that order; junction bases with no gene match: 4. CDR3 nucleotides: TGTGCCAGCAGCTTGGGGGGACAGGGTATCTACGAGCAGTACTTC. Its translation is CASSLGGQGIYEQYF.

The sample holds a few counts of this clonotype. The chain carries TRBV28 and TRBJ1-1; no clear D gene. The length of the CDR3 is 11 residues. Deletions cut 1 base from V and 8 bases from J, with 5 bases between. CDR1 and CDR2 (germline): MDHEN, SYDVKM. CDR3 sequence reads: CASSLSWEAFF. The CDR3 DNA reads TGTGCCAGCAGTTTATCCTGGGAAGCTTTCTTT.

There are a few counts of this clonotype. CDR3 bases: TGCGCCAGCAGCCAAGGGACAGACTCTCGAAACATTCAGTACTTC. Its protein product is CASSQGTDSRNIQYF. The chain has TRBV5-1 and TRBJ2-4, with 7 nucleotides matching TRBD1. Germline V gene data show CDR1 as SGHRS and CDR2 as YFSETQ. V gave up 4 bases and J gave up 6 bases; unmatched junction bases: 10. This CDR3 contains 15 residues. The full variable domain, in which reference TRBV5-1 and TRBJ2-4 provide the parts outside the CDR3, is KAGVTQTPRYLIKTRGQQVTLSCSPISGHRSVSWYQQTPGQGLQFLFEYFSETQRNKGNFPGRFSGRQFSNSRSEMNVSTLELGDSALYLCASSQGTDSRNIQYFGAGTRLSVL.

The chain joins TRBV24-1 to TRBJ2-5; D unclear. The CDR3 totals 15 residues. V was clipped by 3 bases and J by 5 bases, with 15 bases between them. Germline V gene sequence: CDR1 KGHDR, CDR2 SFDVKD. CDR3 protein: CATSDPGPEQETQYF. CDR3 in DNA: TGTGCCACCAGTGATCCCGGACCAGAGCAGGAGACCCAGTACTTC.

The chain couples TRBV30 to TRBJ1-3; D gene ambiguous. Germline-derived CDR1 and CDR2 are GTSNPN and SVGIG (reference sequence). CDR3 size: 11 residues. Between the trimmed V and J ends, which lost 4 bases and 4 bases, there was a span of 5 bases. CDR3 protein: CAWTTGNTIYF. As DNA, the CDR3 is TGTGCCTGGACAACCGGAAACACCATATATTTT.

This clonotype has at least ten counts. The chain recombines TRBV20-1 with TRBJ2-3, with 12 bases lining up with TRBD2. J was trimmed by 4 bases and V by 6 bases; bases with no gene match: 8. This CDR3 has 15 amino acids. In germline, CDR1 is DFQATT, CDR2 SNEGSKA (reference sequence). CDR3 in DNA: TGCAGTGCAGGGAACCTAGCGGGAGGGGCAGATACGCAGTATTTT. This codes for CSAGNLAGGADTQYF.

This clonotype showed up just a few times. The chain joins TRBV7-2 to TRBJ2-1; 15 bases are shared with TRBD2. The V gene's germline CDR1 is SGHTA and CDR2 FQGNSA. The CDR3 is made up of 17 amino acids. V gave up 5 bases and J gave up 1 base; unmatched junction bases: 3. Here the CDR3 reads CASSRTSGGVSYNEQFF. Written as DNA, the CDR3 is TGTGCCAGCAGCAGGACTAGCGGGGGGGTGTCCTACAATGAGCAGTTCTTC.